The next 15 T cell receptor beta chains were all read from a single sample in a study of blood T cells in healthy people across ages. It was with a sample-barcoded 5' primer and a J-beta primer mix that a second PCR of roughly 7 to 12 cycles was run. TCRdb redid the calling of the 5' RACE reads with MiXCR, one entry per CDR3 protein. The sample shows some 1.6 million distinct CDR3 sequences, approximately 32% of them seen only once. The sample taken for sequencing was blood. All receptors come from a woman aged 25 to 39 in good health.

The rearrangement links TRBV20-1 to TRBJ2-7; 8 bases fit TRBD1. Germline-derived CDR1 and CDR2 are DFQATT and SNEGSKA (reference sequence). The CDR3 has 15 residues. V shed 0 bases and J 5 bases; nucleotides not matched to a gene: 9. CDR3 sequence: CSARDPGQEYHEQYF. The CDR3 DNA sequence: TGCAGTGCTAGAGACCCGGGACAGGAATACCACGAGCAGTACTTC.

This clonotype was found a few times. Sequence at one end of the junction differs from germline and may be a read error. The chain is built from TRBV7-9 and TRBJ2-1, with D tentatively TRBD2 (6 bases). Germline CDR1 and CDR2: SEHNR and FQNEAQ (reference sequence). This CDR3 has 15 amino acids. CDR3 sequence (DNA): TGTGCCTGCAGCCTTTTGACTAGCTCCTACAATGAGCAGTTCTTC. Encoded protein: CACSLLTSSYNEQFF.

The CDR3: CASSVVEGPYNEQFF. In nucleotides, the CDR3 is TGTGCCAGCAGCGTAGTAGAGGGACCCTACAATGAGCAGTTCTTC. The chain joins TRBV9 to TRBJ2-1, with D possibly called TRBD1 or TRBD2 (5 bases each). The CDR3 consists of 15 residues. Deletions cut 0 bases from V and 2 bases from J, with 9 bases between. Germline assignment: CDR1 SGDLS and CDR2 YYNGEE.

Comment on this clonotype: The CDR3 carries no conserved terminal phenylalanine or tryptophan, so it likely arises from a read error. The CDR3 protein is CASSVYLGGTDTQYV. CDR3 nucleotide sequence: TGTGCCAGCAGCGTATATTTAGGGGGTACAGATACGCAGTATGTT. V is TRBV9 and J is TRBJ2-3; maybe TRBD1 (6 bases). The length of the CDR3 is 15 residues. V was trimmed by 1 base and J by 3 bases, leaving 12 bases between them. Germline V gives CDR1 SGDLS, CDR2 YYNGEE.

This clonotype was counted a few times. The rearrangement links TRBV28 to TRBJ2-7, with D perhaps assigned TRBD1 or TRBD2 (5 bases each). The CDR3 loop spans 15 amino acids. Trimming shortened V by 6 bases and J by 0 bases, and 15 bases separated the two germline ends. Germline values: CDR1 MDHEN, CDR2 SYDVKM. The CDR3 DNA reads as TGTGCCAGCAGATTTTGGGGGAGAAACTCCTACGAGCAGTACTTC. This gives the protein CASRFWGRNSYEQYF.

As for this clonotype: Since the CDR3 does not end with the conserved phenylalanine or tryptophan, this likely comes from a read error. This chain connects TRBV5-1 to TRBJ2-7, with TRBD2 as a possible D gene (5 bases). The CDR3 contains 14 residues. Germline lookup yields CDR1 SGHRS and CDR2 YFSETQ. Between the trimmed V and J ends, which lost 1 base and 0 bases, there was a span of 8 bases. CDR3: CASSLTGSSYEQYC. The CDR3 DNA sequence: TGCGCCAGCAGCTTGACGGGGTCCTCCTACGAGCAGTACTGC.

This clonotype has just a few counts. The genes are TRBV20-1 and TRBJ2-1; 12 bases fit TRBD2. Germline CDR1 reads DFQATT; CDR2 reads SNEGSKA (reference sequence). The length of the CDR3 is 17 residues. V gave up 5 bases and J gave up 0 bases; unmatched junction bases: 8. CDR3 in DNA: TGCAGTGCTGGAAGACTAGCGGGAGACAGCTCCTACAATGAGCAGTTCTTC. Its protein product is CSAGRLAGDSSYNEQFF.

This clonotype was seen many times. The V and J genes are TRBV20-1 and TRBJ2-7; 10 nucleotides align to TRBD2. The V and J ends lost 0 bases and 0 bases, in that order; junction bases with no gene match: 2. Germline CDR1 and CDR2: DFQATT and SNEGSKA (reference sequence). The CDR3 length is 15 residues. The CDR3 region is CSARELAGTSYEQYF. DNA for the CDR3: TGCAGTGCTAGAGAACTAGCGGGGACCTCCTACGAGCAGTACTTC.

Turning to this clonotype: This could be a read error, since a much larger clone is one nucleotide away. V usage is TRBV15 and J usage is TRBJ2-5; D gene uncertain. This CDR3 spans 15 amino acids. Looked up from germline, CDR1 is LNHNV and CDR2 is YYDKDF (reference sequence). The CDR3 here is CVTSRVSELGETQYF. The CDR3 DNA follows: TGTGTCACCAGCAGAGTGTCGGAATTAGGAGAGACCCAGTACTTC.

The sample holds a few counts of this clonotype. The V gene is TRBV9, the J gene TRBJ2-1, with 7 bases aligning to TRBD2. This CDR3 contains 17 residues. Germline V gives CDR1 SGDLS, CDR2 YYNGEE. After removal of 4 bases from V and 2 bases from J, the junction contained 12 bases not matched to a gene. The DNA for the CDR3 is TGTGCCAGCAGCCCGCACGGGAGGAGGAAAACCTACAATGAGCAGTTCTTC. This translates into CASSPHGRRKTYNEQFF.

DNA for the CDR3: TGTGCCAGCAGCTCTAGCGGGAGTGGGCGAGGGACCCAGTACTTC. This codes for CASSSSGSGRGTQYF. This rearrangement joins TRBV3-1 to TRBJ2-7, with 10 bases matching TRBD2. The J call may be mistaken, given a closer DNA end match to TRBJ2-5. Germline loops: CDR1 LGHDT, CDR2 YNNKEL (reference sequence). The CDR3 loop spans 15 amino acids.

This clonotype showed up just a few times. V usage is TRBV20-1 and J usage is TRBJ2-7; D call uncertain. CDR3 length equals 14 residues. Germline values: CDR1 DFQATT, CDR2 SNEGSKA (reference sequence). The V and J ends lost 4 bases and 1 base respectively, with 14 bases between them. The CDR3: CSAKEVAISYEQYF. The CDR3 region has the DNA TGCAGTGCTAAAGAAGTGGCAATATCCTACGAGCAGTACTTC.

The gene calls are TRBV27 and TRBJ2-1, with D possibly matching TRBD2 (5 bases). The CDR3 consists of 14 residues. V gave up 4 bases and J gave up 6 bases, with 13 bases separating them. Germline V gives CDR1 MNHEY, CDR2 SMNVEV (reference sequence). CDR3 nucleotide sequence: TGTGCCAGCAGTTCCGGACCGGCGGGCAATGAGCAGTTCTTC. This encodes CASSSGPAGNEQFF.

A word on this clonotype: One base away lies a much larger clone, so this may be a sequencing read error. Here the CDR3 reads CASSCSAGRADTQYF. The CDR3 DNA is TGTGCCAGCAGTTGCTCCGCGGGGAGGGCAGATACGCAGTATTTT. V usage is TRBV6-2 or TRBV6-3 and J usage is TRBJ2-3; 7 bases match TRBD2. V was clipped by 4 bases and J by 4 bases; unmatched bases: 8. The CDR3 covers 15 residues. CDR1 and CDR2 (germline): MNHEY, SVGEGT.

V usage is TRBV9 and J usage is TRBJ2-5; TRBD1 is a possible D gene (5 bases). This CDR3 comprises 13 residues. In germline, CDR1 is SGDLS, CDR2 YYNGEE. The ends were cut back, 1 base at V and 5 bases at J, with 9 bases in the middle. The CDR3 protein is CASSVPSGETQYF. Here the CDR3 DNA reads TGTGCCAGCAGCGTACCTTCAGGGGAGACCCAGTACTTC.